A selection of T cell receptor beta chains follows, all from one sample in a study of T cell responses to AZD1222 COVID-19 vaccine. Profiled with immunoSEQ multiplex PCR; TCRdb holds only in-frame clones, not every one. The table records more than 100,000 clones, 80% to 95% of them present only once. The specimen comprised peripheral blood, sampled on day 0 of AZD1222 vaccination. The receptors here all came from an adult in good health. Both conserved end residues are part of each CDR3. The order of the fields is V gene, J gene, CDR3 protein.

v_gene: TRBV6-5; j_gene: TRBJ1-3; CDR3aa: CASTPNQSSGNTIYF
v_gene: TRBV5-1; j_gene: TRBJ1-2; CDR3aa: CASSLEGQGDGYTF
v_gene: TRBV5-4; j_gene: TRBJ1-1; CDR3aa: CASSAGQGARGTEAFF
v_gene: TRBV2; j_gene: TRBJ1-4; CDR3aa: CASGGQPSSTNEKLFF
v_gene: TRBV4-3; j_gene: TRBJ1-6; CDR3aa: CASSRTREYNSPLHF
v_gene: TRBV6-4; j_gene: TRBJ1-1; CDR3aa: CASRVTGASDTEAFF
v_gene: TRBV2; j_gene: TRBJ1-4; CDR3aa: CASNLNSGINEKLFF
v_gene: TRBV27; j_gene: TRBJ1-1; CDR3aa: CASSRAGVDTEAFF
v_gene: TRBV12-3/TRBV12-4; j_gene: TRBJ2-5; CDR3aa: CASSLAGGTQYF
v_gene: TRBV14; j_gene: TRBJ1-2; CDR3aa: CASSRPGTGGGYTF